The T cell receptor (beta chain) described here comes from a study of control samples from healthy donors and cancer patients. Libraries were prepared by immunoSEQ multiplex PCR; TCRdb keeps only in-frame clonotypes and omits some of them. This table holds approximately 140,000 clones, roughly 92% found once. The V and J ends lost 2 bases and 7 bases respectively, with 8 bases between them. This CDR3 contains 11 residues. The germline V gene has CDR1 GTSNPN and CDR2 SVGIG (reference sequence). Sequenced material: blood. The receptor comes from a man aged 30 to 39 in good health. The V gene is TRBV30, the J gene TRBJ1-2; D uncertain. In DNA form, the CDR3 reads TGTGCCTGGAGTCAGTGGGGTGGCTACACCTTC. This encodes CAWSQWGGYTF.